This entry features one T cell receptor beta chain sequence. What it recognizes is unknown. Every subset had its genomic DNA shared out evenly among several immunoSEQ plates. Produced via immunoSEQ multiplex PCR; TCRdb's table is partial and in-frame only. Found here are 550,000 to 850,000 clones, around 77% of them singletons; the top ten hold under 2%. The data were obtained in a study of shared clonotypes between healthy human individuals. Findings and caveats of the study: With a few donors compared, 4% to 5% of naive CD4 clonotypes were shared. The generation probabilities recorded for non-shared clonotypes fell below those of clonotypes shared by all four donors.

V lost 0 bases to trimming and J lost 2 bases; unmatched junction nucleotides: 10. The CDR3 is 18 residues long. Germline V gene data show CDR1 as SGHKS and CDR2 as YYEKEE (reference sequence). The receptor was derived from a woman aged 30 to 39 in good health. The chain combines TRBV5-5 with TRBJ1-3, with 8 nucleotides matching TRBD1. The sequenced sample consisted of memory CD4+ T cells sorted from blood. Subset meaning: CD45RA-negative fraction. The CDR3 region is CASSLVGTGTLPGNTIYF. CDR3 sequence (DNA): TGTGCCAGCAGCTTGGTGGGGACAGGAACCCTCCCTGGAAACACCATATATTTT.